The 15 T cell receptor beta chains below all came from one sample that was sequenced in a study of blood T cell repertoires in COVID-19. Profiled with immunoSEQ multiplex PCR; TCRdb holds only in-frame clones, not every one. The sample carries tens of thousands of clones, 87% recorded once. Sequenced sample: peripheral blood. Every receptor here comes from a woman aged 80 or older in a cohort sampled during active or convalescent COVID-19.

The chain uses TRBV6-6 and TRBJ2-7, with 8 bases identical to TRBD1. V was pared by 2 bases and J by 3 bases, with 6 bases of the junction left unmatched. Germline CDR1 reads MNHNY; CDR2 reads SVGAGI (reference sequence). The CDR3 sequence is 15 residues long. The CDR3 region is CASSYTQGASYEQYF. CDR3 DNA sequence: TGTGCCAGCAGTTACACCCAGGGGGCGAGCTACGAGCAGTACTTC.

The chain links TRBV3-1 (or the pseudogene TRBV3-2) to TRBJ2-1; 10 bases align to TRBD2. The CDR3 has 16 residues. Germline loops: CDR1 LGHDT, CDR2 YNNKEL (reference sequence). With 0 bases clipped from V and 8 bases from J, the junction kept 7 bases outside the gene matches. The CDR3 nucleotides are TGTGCCAGCAGCCAAGAAGAAGCGGGGGGGGTGGATGAGCAGTTCTTC. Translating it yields CASSQEEAGGVDEQFF.

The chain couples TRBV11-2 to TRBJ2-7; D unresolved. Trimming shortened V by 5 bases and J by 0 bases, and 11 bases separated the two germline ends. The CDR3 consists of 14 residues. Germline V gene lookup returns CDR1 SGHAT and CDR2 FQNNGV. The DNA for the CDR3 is TGTGCCAGCAGCCCTGCAGGTCTCTCCTACGAGCAGTACTTC. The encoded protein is CASSPAGLSYEQYF. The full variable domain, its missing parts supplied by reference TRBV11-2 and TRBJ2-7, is EAGVAQSPRYKIIEKRQSVAFWCNPISGHATLYWYQQILGQGPKLLIQFQNNGVVDDSQLPKDRFSAERLKGVDSTLKIQPAKLEDSAVYLCASSPAGLSYEQYFGPGTRLTVT.

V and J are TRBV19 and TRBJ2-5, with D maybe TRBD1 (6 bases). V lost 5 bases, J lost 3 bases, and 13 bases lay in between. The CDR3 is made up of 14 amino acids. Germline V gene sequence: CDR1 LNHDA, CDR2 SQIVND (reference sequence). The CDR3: CASSPQGREETQYF. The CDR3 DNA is TGTGCCAGTAGTCCCCAGGGGCGAGAAGAGACCCAGTACTTC.

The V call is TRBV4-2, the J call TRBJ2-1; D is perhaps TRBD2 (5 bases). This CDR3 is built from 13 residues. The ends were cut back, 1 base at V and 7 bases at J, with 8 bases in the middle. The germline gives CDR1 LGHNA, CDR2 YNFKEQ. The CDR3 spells CASSQGSENEQFF. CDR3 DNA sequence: TGTGCCAGCAGCCAAGGTAGCGAAAATGAGCAGTTCTTC.

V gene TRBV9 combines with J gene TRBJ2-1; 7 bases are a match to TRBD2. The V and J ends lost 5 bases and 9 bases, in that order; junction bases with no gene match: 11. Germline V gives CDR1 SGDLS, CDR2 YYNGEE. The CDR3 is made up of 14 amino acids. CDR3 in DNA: TGTGCCAGCAGGCGCGGGGGAGATAGGGGTGAGCAGTTCTTC. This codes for CASRRGGDRGEQFF.

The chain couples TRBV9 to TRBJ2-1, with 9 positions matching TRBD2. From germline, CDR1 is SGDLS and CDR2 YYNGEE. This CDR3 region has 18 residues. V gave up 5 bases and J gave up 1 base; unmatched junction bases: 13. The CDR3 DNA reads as TGTGCCAGCAGGGGGGCGTCTAGCGGGAATCCTTCCTACAATGAGCAGTTCTTC. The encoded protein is CASRGASSGNPSYNEQFF.

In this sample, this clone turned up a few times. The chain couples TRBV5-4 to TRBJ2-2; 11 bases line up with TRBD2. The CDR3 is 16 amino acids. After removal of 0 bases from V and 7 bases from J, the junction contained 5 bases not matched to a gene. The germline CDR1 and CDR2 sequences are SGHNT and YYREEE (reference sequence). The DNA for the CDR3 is TGTGCCAGCAGCTTGGGAACTAGCGGGAGTTTCGGGGAGCTGTTTTTT. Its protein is CASSLGTSGSFGELFF.

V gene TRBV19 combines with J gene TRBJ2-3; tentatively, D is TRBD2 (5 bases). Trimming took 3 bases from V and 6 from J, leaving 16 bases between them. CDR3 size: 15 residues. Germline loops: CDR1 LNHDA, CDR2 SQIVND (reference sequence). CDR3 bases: TGTGCCAGTAGTATTCGGGGTAGCTTTGGGGATACGCAGTATTTT. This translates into CASSIRGSFGDTQYF.

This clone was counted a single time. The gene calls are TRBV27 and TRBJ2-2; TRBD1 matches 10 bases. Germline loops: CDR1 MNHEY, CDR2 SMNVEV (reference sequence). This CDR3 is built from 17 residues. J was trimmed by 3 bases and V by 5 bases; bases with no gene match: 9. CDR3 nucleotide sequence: TGTGCCAGCAGTAGATTCTCCGGGACAGGGGACACCGGGGAGCTGTTTTTT. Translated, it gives CASSRFSGTGDTGELFF.

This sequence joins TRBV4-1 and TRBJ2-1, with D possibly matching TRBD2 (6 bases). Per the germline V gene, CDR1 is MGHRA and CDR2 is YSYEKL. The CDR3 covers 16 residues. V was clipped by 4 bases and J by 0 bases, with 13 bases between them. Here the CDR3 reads CASSLLRDSSYNEQFF. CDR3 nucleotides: TGCGCCAGCAGCCTGCTGCGGGATAGCTCCTACAATGAGCAGTTCTTC.

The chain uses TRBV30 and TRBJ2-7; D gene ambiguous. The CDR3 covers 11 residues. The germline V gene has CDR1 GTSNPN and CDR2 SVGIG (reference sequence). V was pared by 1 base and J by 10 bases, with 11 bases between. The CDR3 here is CAWSGRYSQYF. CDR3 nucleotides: TGTGCCTGGAGTGGCCGCTACTCCCAGTACTTC. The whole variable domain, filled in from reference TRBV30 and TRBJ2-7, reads SQTIHQWPATLVQPVGSPLSLECTVEGTSNPNLYWYRQAAGRGLQLLFYSVGIGQISSEVPQNLSASRPQDRQFILSSKKLLLSDSGFYLCAWSGRYSQYFGPGTRLTVT.

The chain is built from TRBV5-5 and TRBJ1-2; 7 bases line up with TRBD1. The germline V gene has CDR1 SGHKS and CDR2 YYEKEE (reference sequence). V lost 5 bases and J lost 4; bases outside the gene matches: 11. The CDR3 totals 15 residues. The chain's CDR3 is CASRPTGMGIYGYTF. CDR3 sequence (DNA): TGTGCCAGCAGACCGACAGGGATGGGCATCTATGGCTACACCTTC. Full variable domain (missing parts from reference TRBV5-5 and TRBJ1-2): DAGVTQSPTHLIKTRGQQVTLRCSPISGHKSVSWYQQVLGQGPQFIFQYYEKEERGRGNFPDRFSARQFPNYSSELNVNALLLGDSALYLCASRPTGMGIYGYTFGSGTRLTVV.

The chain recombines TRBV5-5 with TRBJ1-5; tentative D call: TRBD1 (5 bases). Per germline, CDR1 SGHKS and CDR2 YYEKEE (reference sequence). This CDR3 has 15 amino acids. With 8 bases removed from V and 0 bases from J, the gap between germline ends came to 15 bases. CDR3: CASGGGRTSNQPQHF. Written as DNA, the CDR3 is TGTGCCAGTGGGGGAGGGAGGACTAGCAATCAGCCCCAGCATTTT.

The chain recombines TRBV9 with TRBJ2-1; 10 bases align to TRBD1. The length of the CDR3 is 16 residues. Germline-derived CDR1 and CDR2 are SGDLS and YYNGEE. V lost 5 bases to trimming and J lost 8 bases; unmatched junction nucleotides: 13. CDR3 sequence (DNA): TGTGCCAGCAGTCGGGACAGGGGCCTACAGGCCCATGAGCAGTTCTTC. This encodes CASSRDRGLQAHEQFF.